Included here is one T cell receptor beta chain sequence, with context. The target antigen is unknown. Repertoires were generated with immunoSEQ multiplex PCR, while TCRdb's copy carries only in-frame clones and drops some. The profile shows some 87,000 clones, about 83% of them singletons. With 3 bases clipped from V and 11 bases from J, the junction kept 9 bases outside the gene matches. This CDR3 has 13 amino acids. CDR1 and CDR2 (germline): MGHRA, YSYEKL. The data belong to a study of ipilimumab plus nivolumab after autologous stem cell transplantation. Turning to the study itself: The DLBCL group included primary refractory and relapsed cases.

Checkpoint therapy with ipilimumab 1 mg/kg began 14 to 28 days after transplant. Study observations and caveats: TCR repertoire, Treg phenotype and gut microbiota reportedly support more study of this approach.

The chain joins TRBV4-1 to TRBJ1-1; 7 bases are shared with TRBD1. The TCR sequence derives from a male donor with diffuse large B-cell lymphoma. The material was PBMCs, obtained in a trial of ipilimumab plus nivolumab as post-transplant consolidation. CDR3 sequence reads: CASSHFFGTAAFF. The CDR3, as DNA: TGCGCCAGCAGCCACTTCTTTGGGACAGCGGCTTTCTTT.